This record covers a single TCR beta chain. Its antigen is unknown. Only in-frame clones appear in the TCRdb table, and some are missing; sequencing was by immunoSEQ multiplex PCR. The sample shows 2 million or so clones, roughly 94% of them seen only once. CDR1 is SGHRS and CDR2 is YFSETQ in the germline V gene. V dropped 4 bases and J dropped 9; count of bases not matched to a gene: 6. There are 14 residues in the CDR3. This entry is derived from a study of shared clonotypes between healthy human individuals. Study-wide background: Researchers assigned three CD4 naive, three CD4 memory, two CD8 naive and one CD8 memory plate to each donor. Study-wide results and caveats: Donor clonotype sharing was expected to depend on sequencing depth.

This rearrangement joins TRBV5-1 to TRBJ1-6, with 8 positions matching TRBD1. The TCR originated in a man aged 18 to 29 in good health. The sequenced material came from naive CD4+ T cells sorted from blood. The sample's subset: CD45RA+ positively selected. CDR3 sequence reads: CASSPQGVGSPLHF. The CDR3 bases are TGCGCCAGCAGCCCACAGGGGGTCGGTTCACCCCTCCACTTT.